The clone carrying this TCR beta chain came up a few times. The CDR3 loop spans 14 amino acids. Germline assignment: CDR1 SGHTA and CDR2 FQGTGA. The ends lost 0 bases at V and 4 bases at J; junction bases unmatched: 2. Unique molecular identifiers were attached to individual cDNA molecules. TCRdb reanalysed the 5' RACE reads using MiXCR and keeps one entry per CDR3 protein. Of about 69,000 distinct CDR3 sequences in the sample, roughly 4.9% were seen once. The record originates from a study of early T cells in non-severe SARS-CoV-2 infection. Study at large: Investigators sequenced bulk RNA drawn from unsorted whole blood, and chains remained unpaired.

The material was whole blood, obtained at baseline. The chain uses TRBV7-3 and TRBJ1-2; 7 nucleotides agree with TRBD1. This sequence originates from an adult who was a healthcare worker with PCR-confirmed SARS-CoV-2 infection or an uninfected control (not recorded which). The donor label of this sample is uncertain. The CDR3, as DNA: TGTGCCAGCAGCTTAACGGAGGGGGCCTATGGCTACACCTTC. Protein product: CASSLTEGAYGYTF.